The next 25 T cell receptor beta chains were all read from a single sample in a study of response to subunit inactivated influenza vaccine. TCRdb independently ran MiXCR on the RT-PCR reads; one entry per CDR3 protein. The table shows some 520,000 distinct CDR3 sequences, with more than 15% occurring only once. The specimen was CD4+ T cells sorted from PBMCs, collected around 25 months after vaccination. The source of these receptors is a man between 50 and 75 years old who received an inactivated influenza vaccine.

V usage is TRBV7-9 and J usage is TRBJ2-1; possibly TRBD2 for D (5 bases). Germline V gives CDR1 SEHNR, CDR2 FQNEAQ (reference sequence). V was clipped by 5 bases and J by 7 bases, with 15 bases between them. This CDR3 spans 14 amino acids. CDR3 amino acids: CASSDNRGRNEQFF. CDR3 DNA sequence: TGTGCCAGCAGCGATAATAGAGGGCGGAATGAGCAGTTCTTC.

V gene TRBV20-1 combines with J gene TRBJ2-1; TRBD2 agrees at 7 bases. CDR3 length: 15 residues. Losses at the gene ends were 6 bases for V and 4 bases for J; bases not matched to a gene: 12. Germline CDR1 is DFQATT and CDR2 is SNEGSKA (reference sequence). CDR3 region: CSAGGAGEVYNEQFF. In DNA, the CDR3 is TGCAGTGCGGGAGGGGCGGGAGAGGTTTACAATGAGCAGTTCTTC.

This clonotype was found a few times. This chain links TRBV12-3 or TRBV12-4 with TRBJ2-7; TRBD2 matches 14 bases. This CDR3 spans 16 amino acids. V shed 4 bases and J 5 bases; nucleotides not matched to a gene: 7. The CDR3 coding sequence is TGTGCCAGCAGTTCCCTAGGGACTAGCGGGAGTGACGAGCAGTACTTC. Its protein is CASSSLGTSGSDEQYF.

This clonotype was counted between two and nine times. The V gene is TRBV7-9, the J gene TRBJ1-5; D remains unclear. Germline lookup yields CDR1 SEHNR and CDR2 FQNEAQ (reference sequence). V was pared by 5 bases and J by 7 bases, with 12 bases between. The CDR3 length is 13 residues. CDR3 loop: CASSRGKDQPQHF. The CDR3 region has the DNA TGTGCCAGCAGCCGCGGAAAAGACCAGCCCCAGCATTTT.

This clonotype was detected only a few times. V and J are TRBV6-5 and TRBJ2-7; weak D call: TRBD1 (6 bases). Trimming cost V 2 bases and J 6 bases, with 20 bases left between them. The length of the CDR3 is 16 residues. Looked up from germline, CDR1 is MNHEY and CDR2 is SVGAGI. The CDR3 nucleotides read TGTGCCAGCAGTTACACCCTCAGGGGACCCCGGGGCGAGCAGTACTTC. This translates into CASSYTLRGPRGEQYF.

This clonotype showed up just once. Being one base from a much bigger clone, this may be a read error. The chain is built from TRBV7-9 and TRBJ2-1; tentatively, D is TRBD2 (6 bases). Per germline, CDR1 SEHNR and CDR2 FQNEAQ (reference sequence). The CDR3 runs 17 residues. The chain's CDR3 is CASRALATKIIGNGQFF. CDR3 coding DNA: TGTGCCAGCAGAGCGCTAGCGACGAAGATCATAGGGAATGGGCAGTTCTTC.

Only a few counts were recorded for this clonotype. The V and J genes are TRBV4-3 and TRBJ1-2, with 10 bases aligning to TRBD1. Germline V gene data show CDR1 as LGHNA and CDR2 as YSLEER. This CDR3 comprises 19 residues. The V segment lost 0 bases and the J segment 5 bases; nucleotides outside the gene matches: 15. The CDR3 reads CASSQDPAGTGVSVYGYTF. The CDR3 DNA reads as TGCGCCAGCAGCCAAGACCCGGCCGGGACAGGGGTTTCGGTATATGGCTACACCTTC.

The V gene is TRBV4-2, the J gene TRBJ1-3; D ambiguous. Germline loops: CDR1 LGHNA, CDR2 YNFKEQ. The V end was cut by 0 bases, the J end by 0 bases, with 12 bases between. The CDR3 totals 17 residues. CDR3 residues: CASSQDLVGSSGNTIYF. The CDR3 DNA reads TGTGCCAGCAGCCAAGATCTGGTTGGGAGCTCTGGAAACACCATATATTTT.

The rearrangement links TRBV19 to TRBJ2-7, with unresolved D. Germline V CDR1 and CDR2: LNHDA, SQIVND (reference sequence). The V end lost 2 bases, the J end lost 0 bases, and 11 bases lay between the germline ends. The CDR3 is 15 amino acids. DNA for the CDR3: TGTGCCAGTAGTATAATGTTTGGCGCCTCCTACGAGCAGTACTTC. Protein: CASSIMFGASYEQYF.

This clonotype was found many times. The chain is built from TRBV24-1 and TRBJ1-5; TRBD1 is a possible D gene (6 bases). CDR1 KGHDR and CDR2 SFDVKD come from the germline V gene. Trimming pared 7 bases from V and 0 bases from J, leaving 6 bases between. The CDR3 is 13 residues long. CDR3 amino acids: CATSRGSNQPQHF. The CDR3 DNA sequence: TGTGCCACCAGCAGGGGTAGCAATCAGCCCCAGCATTTT.

This clonotype was counted between two and nine times. This chain uses TRBV9 with TRBJ2-3, with 7 nucleotides matching TRBD1. CDR1 is SGDLS, CDR2 YYNGEE, per germline. There are 16 residues in the CDR3. V lost 0 bases, J lost 3 bases, and 7 bases stayed unmatched. CDR3 sequence reads: CASSVGRDSSTDTQYF. CDR3 sequence (DNA): TGTGCCAGCAGCGTAGGACGGGACAGTAGTACAGATACGCAGTATTTT.

Only a few counts were recorded for this clonotype. The rearrangement joins TRBV7-8 to TRBJ1-1; D possibly corresponds to TRBD1 (6 bases). Germline V CDR1 and CDR2: SGHVS, FQNEAQ. This CDR3 comprises 15 residues. Trimming took off 7 bases at V and 4 bases at J, with 19 bases between the two ends. This CDR3 is CASIIGTGRGTEAFF. The CDR3 nucleotides are TGTGCCAGCATTATAGGTACAGGGAGGGGCACTGAAGCTTTCTTT.

V and J are TRBV28 and TRBJ2-7, with TRBD1 matching 7 bases. Germline trimming cut 7 bases from V and 5 bases from J; bases unmatched to any gene: 8. CDR1 is MDHEN, CDR2 SYDVKM, per germline. This CDR3 comprises 13 residues. CDR3 amino acids: CASTRTGAHEQYF. The CDR3 region has the DNA TGTGCCAGCACCAGGACAGGCGCCCACGAGCAGTACTTC.

This clonotype was counted only a few times. The rearrangement links TRBV7-9 to TRBJ2-2, with 7 nucleotides matching TRBD1. The CDR3 length is 17 residues. The J segment lost 1 base and the V segment lost 5 bases, leaving 10 bases of the junction unmatched. CDR1 is SEHNR and CDR2 is FQNEAQ in the germline V gene (reference sequence). CDR3 DNA sequence: TGTGCCAGCAGCAAGATTCCGACAGGGAGGAACACCGGGGAGCTGTTTTTT. It specifies CASSKIPTGRNTGELFF.

Judged by abundance, this clonotype is medium-sized (0.01 to 0.1%). The rearrangement links TRBV5-1 to TRBJ2-2; 7 nucleotides match TRBD2. Unmatched junction bases numbered 10, after V lost 4 bases and J lost 4 bases. This CDR3 is 16 amino acids long. Germline-derived CDR1 and CDR2 are SGHRS and YFSETQ. The CDR3 sequence is CASSPHTSAGTGELFF. The CDR3 DNA is TGCGCCAGCAGCCCTCACACTAGCGCTGGCACCGGGGAGCTGTTTTTT.

The V call is TRBV7-2, the J call TRBJ2-3, with 8 bases matching TRBD2. After removal of 6 bases from V and 2 bases from J, the junction contained 4 bases not matched to a gene. This CDR3 has 14 amino acids. The germline gives CDR1 SGHTA, CDR2 FQGNSA. Written as DNA, the CDR3 is TGTGCCAGCAGTCTGACTAGCGACACAGATACGCAGTATTTT. Protein sequence: CASSLTSDTDTQYF.

This clonotype was picked up a small number of times. V gene TRBV7-9 combines with J gene TRBJ1-1; D is possibly TRBD1 (6 bases). Germline V CDR1 and CDR2: SEHNR, FQNEAQ (reference sequence). The V end lost 5 bases, the J end lost 8 bases, and 15 bases lay between the germline ends. This CDR3 contains 13 residues. The CDR3 DNA sequence: TGTGCCAGCAGCCCAATTAAAACAGGGGAAGCTTTCTTT. Amino acid sequence: CASSPIKTGEAFF.

This clonotype has more than one count but fewer than ten. The V gene is TRBV20-1, the J gene TRBJ2-3; TRBD2 agrees at 8 bases. Germline CDR1 and CDR2: DFQATT and SNEGSKA (reference sequence). This CDR3 is 18 amino acids long. Trimming cost V 5 bases and J 1 base; bases outside gene matches: 17. This chain's CDR3 is CSAGNPHLGAGGTDTQYF. The DNA for the CDR3 is TGCAGTGCTGGCAATCCGCACCTGGGAGCGGGGGGCACAGATACGCAGTATTTT.

This clonotype appeared a few times. The V gene is TRBV28, the J gene TRBJ2-7; 7 positions agree with TRBD2. Trimming cost V 4 bases and J 0 bases; bases outside gene matches: 3. Germline values: CDR1 MDHEN, CDR2 SYDVKM. The CDR3 has 14 residues. For the CDR3, the DNA is TGTGCCAGCAGTTCCGGACTAGTCTCCTACGAGCAGTACTTC. Its translation: CASSSGLVSYEQYF.

The table lists this clonotype with a few counts. The J gene is TRBJ2-3, the V gene TRBV10-3; D remains ambiguous. V was clipped by 6 bases and J by 0 bases, with 10 bases between them. CDR1 ENHRY and CDR2 SYGVKD come from the germline V gene. This CDR3 has 14 residues. In DNA form, the CDR3 reads TGTGCCATCAGCCCTTCTTCTAGCACAGATACGCAGTATTTT. It yields the protein CAISPSSSTDTQYF.

This clonotype was picked up many times. The chain is built from TRBV10-3 and TRBJ1-1; D remains ambiguous. The CDR3 consists of 13 residues. The V end was cut by 2 bases, the J end by 1 base, with 5 bases between. CDR1 and CDR2 (germline): ENHRY, SYGVKD. The CDR3 protein is CAISEPRNTEAFF. The CDR3 coding sequence is TGTGCCATCAGTGAGCCGAGGAACACTGAAGCTTTCTTT.

A few counts support this clonotype. This rearrangement joins TRBV6-2 or TRBV6-3 to TRBJ2-3, with D possibly matching TRBD2 (6 bases). There are 20 residues in the CDR3. V dropped 1 base and J dropped 0 bases, with 23 bases sitting between them. Germline V gene data show CDR1 as MNHEY and CDR2 as SVGEGT. The CDR3 DNA reads as TGTGCCAGCAGTTACTTGTCTCGCGGGAAGCTTTTCATAAGCACAGATACGCAGTATTTT. Residues: CASSYLSRGKLFISTDTQYF.

This rearrangement joins TRBV7-2 to TRBJ2-1, with TRBD2 as a possible D gene (6 bases). There are 13 residues in the CDR3. Germline V gene data show CDR1 as SGHTA and CDR2 as FQGNSA. The germline V and J ends were trimmed by 1 base and 10 bases, with 11 bases remaining between them. The CDR3 DNA sequence: TGTGCCAGCAGCTTAGGGAGGGAAGGCGAGCAGTTCTTC. Translated, it gives CASSLGREGEQFF.

This clonotype occurred a few times. The J gene is TRBJ2-7, the V gene TRBV7-2; 10 nucleotides match TRBD1. Germline assignment: CDR1 SGHTA and CDR2 FQGNSA. This CDR3 spans 14 amino acids. The V and J ends lost 4 bases and 6 bases, in that order; junction bases with no gene match: 6. The CDR3 here is CASSSDRGLGEQYF. The CDR3 nucleotides read TGTGCCAGCAGCTCCGACAGGGGGCTGGGCGAGCAGTACTTC.

This sequence joins TRBV10-3 and TRBJ2-3; 9 bases agree with TRBD2. Germline V gene data show CDR1 as ENHRY and CDR2 as SYGVKD. There are 16 residues in the CDR3. The DNA of the CDR3 is TGTGCGATCCAGTCCCGTAGCGGGAGAGGCACAGATACGCAGTATTTT. It encodes CAIQSRSGRGTDTQYF.